Each of the 9 T cell receptor beta chains below was sequenced from the same sample in a study of control samples from healthy donors and cancer patients. Using immunoSEQ multiplex PCR, the repertoire was profiled, and TCRdb retains in-frame clones only, with some absent. The sample yields some 89,000 clones, more than 75% seen once. Sequences were obtained from blood. These receptor sequences come from a woman aged 40 to 49 in good health.

This chain joins TRBV14 and TRBJ1-1, with unresolved D. The CDR3 loop spans 11 amino acids. Germline assignment: CDR1 SGHDN and CDR2 FVKESK. The ends were cut back, 3 bases at V and 5 bases at J, with 4 bases in the middle. CDR3 nucleotide sequence: TGTGCCAGCAGCCAGGGGACTGAAGCTTTCTTT. It yields the protein CASSQGTEAFF.

This sequence joins TRBV10-3 and TRBJ1-5; D ambiguous. The CDR3 runs 16 residues. Trimming took off 6 bases at V and 9 bases at J, with 24 bases between the two ends. Germline V gene sequence: CDR1 ENHRY, CDR2 SYGVKD. The CDR3 loop is CAISRDARGGQTPQHF. The CDR3, as DNA: TGTGCCATCAGCCGTGACGCTCGGGGAGGGCAAACGCCCCAGCATTTT.

The rearrangement joins TRBV12-3 or TRBV12-4 to TRBJ1-5; D not resolved. The CDR3 sequence is 12 residues long. With 4 bases removed from V and 4 bases from J, the gap between germline ends came to 5 bases. The DNA of the CDR3 is TGTGCCAGCAGTTGGGTTAATCAGCCCCAGCATTTT. Protein product: CASSWVNQPQHF.

CDR3 bases: TGTGCCTGGAGACGTAGGGACACTGAAGCTTTCTTT. Encoded protein: CAWRRRDTEAFF. The chain has TRBV30 and TRBJ1-1; no definite D call. CDR1 and CDR2 from the germline V gene are GTSNPN and SVGIG (reference sequence). The CDR3 has 12 residues. The V gene lost 3 bases and the J gene lost 3 bases, with 8 bases spanning the gap.

Regarding this clone: This CDR3 is also generated by other DNA sequences in the sample. The CDR3 DNA is TGTGCCAGCAGCTTAACTACATACAATGAGCAGTTCTTC. Translating gives CASSLTTYNEQFF. The chain carries TRBV7-3 and TRBJ2-1; D uncertain. V shed 0 bases and J shed 4 bases, with 4 bases lying between them. This CDR3 contains 13 residues. Per germline, CDR1 SGHTA and CDR2 FQGTGA.

Concerning this clone: The conserved final phenylalanine or tryptophan is absent from the CDR3, which likely points to a read error. The DNA is left out, because the CDR3 cannot be placed on it with certainty; the CDR3 is given as TCRdb lists it. The chain couples TRBV5-5 to TRBJ2-7; TRBD2, the table's D call, lacks a check against the DNA. From germline, CDR1 is SGHKS and CDR2 YYEKEE (reference sequence). The CDR3 totals 11 residues, both ends included. The CDR3 is CASSSDGRTTL.

This chain connects TRBV4-3 to TRBJ1-2, with D uncertain. Germline V gene data show CDR1 as LGHNA and CDR2 as YSLEER. The V end was cut by 4 bases, the J end by 1 base, with 7 bases between. This CDR3 is built from 13 residues. The CDR3 reads CASSRAVNYGYTF. The CDR3 DNA reads TGCGCCAGCAGCCGAGCCGTTAACTATGGCTACACCTTC.

J is TRBJ2-7 and V is TRBV29-1, with no clear D. Germline V lookup: CDR1 SQVTM, CDR2 ANQGSEA. This CDR3 contains 13 residues. Trimming shortened V by 5 bases and J by 2 bases, and 13 bases separated the two germline ends. Here the CDR3 DNA reads TGCAGCGTTCGTGTGGCCGCGACCTACGAGCAGTACTTC. It codes for CSVRVAATYEQYF.

The J gene is TRBJ2-1, the V gene TRBV9; D remains ambiguous. Germline CDR1 reads SGDLS; CDR2 reads YYNGEE. The CDR3 is 12 residues long. Trimming pared 4 bases from V and 15 bases from J, leaving 17 bases between. The DNA for the CDR3 is TGTGCCAGCAGCTCTGGTAGCCATAGGTTGTTCTTC. Its translation is CASSSGSHRLFF.